The following is a T cell receptor beta chain sequence with its context. The entry originates in a study of blood T cell repertoires in COVID-19. The wider study: PBMCs, B-cell-depleted T cells, or T cells were the source of the cDNA or gDNA that made up the material.

Profiling relied on immunoSEQ multiplex PCR, and the TCRdb table lists in-frame clones only, not all of them. In the table there are about 150,000 clones, about 83% of which are singletons. The germline V gene encodes CDR1 LNHDA and CDR2 SQIVND (reference sequence). The V and J ends lost 7 bases and 2 bases respectively, with 17 bases between them. The CDR3 has 15 amino acids. Sequences were obtained from peripheral blood. V is TRBV19 and J is TRBJ2-5; D possibly corresponds to TRBD2 (7 bases). This receptor was identified in a woman older than 75 with acute or convalescent COVID-19. The CDR3 nucleotides read TGTGCCAGTACCCCCCGGGGGGCCGAACAAGAGACCCAGTACTTC. Its translation: CASTPRGAEQETQYF.